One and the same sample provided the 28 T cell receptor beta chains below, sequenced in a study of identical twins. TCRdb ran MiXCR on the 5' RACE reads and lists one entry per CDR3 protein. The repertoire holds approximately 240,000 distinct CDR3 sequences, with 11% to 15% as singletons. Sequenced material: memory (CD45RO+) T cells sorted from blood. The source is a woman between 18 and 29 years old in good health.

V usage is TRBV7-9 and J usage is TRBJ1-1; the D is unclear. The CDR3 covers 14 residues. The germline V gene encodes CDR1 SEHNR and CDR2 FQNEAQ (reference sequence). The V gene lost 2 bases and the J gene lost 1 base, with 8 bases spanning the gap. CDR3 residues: CASSLTMGNTEAFF. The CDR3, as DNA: TGTGCCAGCAGCTTAACGATGGGGAACACTGAAGCTTTCTTT.

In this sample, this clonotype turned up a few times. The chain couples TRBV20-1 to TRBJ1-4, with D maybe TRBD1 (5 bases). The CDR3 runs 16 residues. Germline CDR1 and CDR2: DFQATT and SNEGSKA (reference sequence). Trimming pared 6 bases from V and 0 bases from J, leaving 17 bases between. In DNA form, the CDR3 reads TGCAGTGCCGGGGCCGGGGCTTCTACAACTAATGAAAAACTGTTTTTT. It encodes CSAGAGASTTNEKLFF.

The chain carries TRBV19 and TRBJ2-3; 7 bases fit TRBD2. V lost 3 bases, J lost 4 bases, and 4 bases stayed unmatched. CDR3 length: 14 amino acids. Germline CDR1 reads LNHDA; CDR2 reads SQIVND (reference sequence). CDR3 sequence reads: CASSIGRMADTQYF. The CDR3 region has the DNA TGTGCCAGTAGTATCGGGAGGATGGCAGATACGCAGTATTTT.

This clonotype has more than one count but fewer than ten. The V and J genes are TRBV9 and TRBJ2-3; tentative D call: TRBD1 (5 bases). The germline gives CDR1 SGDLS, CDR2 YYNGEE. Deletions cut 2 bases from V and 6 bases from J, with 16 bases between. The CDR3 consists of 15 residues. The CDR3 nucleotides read TGTGCCAGCAGCGTGGCAGGGCAGGACGGGGATACGCAGTATTTT. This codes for CASSVAGQDGDTQYF.

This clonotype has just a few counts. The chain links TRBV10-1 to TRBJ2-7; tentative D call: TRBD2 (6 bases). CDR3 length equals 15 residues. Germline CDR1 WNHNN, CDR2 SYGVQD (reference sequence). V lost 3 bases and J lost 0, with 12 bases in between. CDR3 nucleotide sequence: TGCGCCAGCAGTGATTTTGGTAGCGGCTCCTACGAGCAGTACTTC. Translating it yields CASSDFGSGSYEQYF.

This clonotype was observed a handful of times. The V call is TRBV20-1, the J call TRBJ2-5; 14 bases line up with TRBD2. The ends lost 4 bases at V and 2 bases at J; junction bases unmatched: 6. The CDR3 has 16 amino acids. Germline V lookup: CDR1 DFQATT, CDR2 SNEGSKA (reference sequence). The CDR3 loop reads CSAIPTSGRVQETQYF. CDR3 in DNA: TGCAGTGCTATCCCGACTAGCGGGAGGGTACAAGAGACCCAGTACTTC.

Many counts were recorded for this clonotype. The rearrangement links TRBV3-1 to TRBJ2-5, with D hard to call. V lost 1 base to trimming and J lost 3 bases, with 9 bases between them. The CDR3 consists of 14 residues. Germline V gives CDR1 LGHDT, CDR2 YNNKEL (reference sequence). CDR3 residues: CASSQGPSEETQYF. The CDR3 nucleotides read TGTGCCAGCAGCCAAGGCCCGAGCGAAGAGACCCAGTACTTC.

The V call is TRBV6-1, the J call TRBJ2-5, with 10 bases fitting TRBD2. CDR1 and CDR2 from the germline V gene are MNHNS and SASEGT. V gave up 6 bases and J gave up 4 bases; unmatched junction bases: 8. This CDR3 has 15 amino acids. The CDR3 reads CASRHPASGRETQYF. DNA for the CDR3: TGTGCCAGCAGGCACCCGGCTAGCGGGAGAGAGACCCAGTACTTC.

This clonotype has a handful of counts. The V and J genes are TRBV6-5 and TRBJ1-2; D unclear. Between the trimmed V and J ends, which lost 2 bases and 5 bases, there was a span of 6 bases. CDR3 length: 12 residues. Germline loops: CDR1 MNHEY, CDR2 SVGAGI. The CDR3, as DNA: TGTGCCAGCAGTTACCCCGGGTATGGCTACACCTTC. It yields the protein CASSYPGYGYTF.

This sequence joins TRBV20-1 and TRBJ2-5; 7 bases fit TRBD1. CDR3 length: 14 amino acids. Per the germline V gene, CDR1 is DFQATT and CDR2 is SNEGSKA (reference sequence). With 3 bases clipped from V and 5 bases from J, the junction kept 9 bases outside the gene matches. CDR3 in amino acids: CSARTGHFGETQYF. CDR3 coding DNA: TGCAGTGCTAGGACAGGGCACTTCGGGGAGACCCAGTACTTC.

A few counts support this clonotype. The DNA for the CDR3 is TGTGCCATCAGTACAACGGCCGAGCAGTACTTC. It specifies CAISTTAEQYF. The V and J genes are TRBV10-3 and TRBJ2-7, with D hard to call. Trimming took 5 bases from V and 6 from J, leaving 8 bases between them. Germline CDR1 is ENHRY and CDR2 is SYGVKD. This CDR3 comprises 11 residues.

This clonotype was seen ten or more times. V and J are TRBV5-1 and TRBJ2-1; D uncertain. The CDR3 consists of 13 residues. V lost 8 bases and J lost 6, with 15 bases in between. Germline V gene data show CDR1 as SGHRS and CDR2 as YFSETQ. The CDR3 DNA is TGCGCCAGTGGTGCAGGCTGGTCCAATGAGCAGTTCTTC. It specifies CASGAGWSNEQFF.

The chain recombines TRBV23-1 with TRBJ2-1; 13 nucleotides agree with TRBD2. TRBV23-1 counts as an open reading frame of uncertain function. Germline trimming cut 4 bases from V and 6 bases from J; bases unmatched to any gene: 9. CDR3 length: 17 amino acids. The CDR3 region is CASSPPLTSGGLNEQFF. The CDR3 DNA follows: TGCGCCAGCAGTCCGCCTTTGACTAGCGGGGGGCTCAATGAGCAGTTCTTC.

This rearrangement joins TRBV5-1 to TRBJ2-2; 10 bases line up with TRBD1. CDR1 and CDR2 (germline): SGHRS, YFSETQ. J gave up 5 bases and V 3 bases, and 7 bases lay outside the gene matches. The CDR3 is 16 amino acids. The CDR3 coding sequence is TGCGCCAGCAGCTCCCGACCGGGACAGGGGACCGGGGAGCTGTTTTTT. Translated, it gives CASSSRPGQGTGELFF.

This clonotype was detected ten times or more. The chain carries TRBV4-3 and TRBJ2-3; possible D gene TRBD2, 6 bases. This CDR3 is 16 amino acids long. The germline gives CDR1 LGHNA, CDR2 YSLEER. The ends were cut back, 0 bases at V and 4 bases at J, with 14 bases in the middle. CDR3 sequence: CASSQDRSTGADTQYF. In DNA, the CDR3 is TGCGCCAGCAGCCAAGACCGGTCGACGGGAGCAGATACGCAGTATTTT.

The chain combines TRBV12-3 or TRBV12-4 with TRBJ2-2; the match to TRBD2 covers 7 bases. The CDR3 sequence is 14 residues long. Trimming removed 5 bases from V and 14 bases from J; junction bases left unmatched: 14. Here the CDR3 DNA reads TGTGCCAGCAGTCCTAATAGCGGGCAGGGTGGTCTGTTTTTT. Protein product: CASSPNSGQGGLFF.

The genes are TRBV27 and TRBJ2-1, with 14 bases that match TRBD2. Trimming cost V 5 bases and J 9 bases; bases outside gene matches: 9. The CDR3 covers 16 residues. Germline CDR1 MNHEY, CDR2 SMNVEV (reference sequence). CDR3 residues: CASSPRTSGRTGEQFF. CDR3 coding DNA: TGTGCCAGCAGTCCCAGGACTAGCGGGAGGACGGGTGAGCAGTTCTTC.

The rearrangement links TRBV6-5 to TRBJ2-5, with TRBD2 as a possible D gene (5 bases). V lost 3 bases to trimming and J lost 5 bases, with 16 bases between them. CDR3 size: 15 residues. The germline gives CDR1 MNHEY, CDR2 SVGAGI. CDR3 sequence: CASSYLGSDFETQYF. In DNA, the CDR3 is TGTGCCAGCAGTTATCTGGGGAGCGATTTTGAGACCCAGTACTTC.

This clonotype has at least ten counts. The DNA of the CDR3 is TGTGCCAGCAGTCCCTTATCCAGGTTCTACTACGAGCAGTACTTC. The encoded protein is CASSPLSRFYYEQYF. V and J are TRBV28 and TRBJ2-7; D uncertain. This CDR3 spans 15 amino acids. V was cut by 5 bases and J by 3 bases, with 17 bases left in between. Germline values: CDR1 MDHEN, CDR2 SYDVKM.

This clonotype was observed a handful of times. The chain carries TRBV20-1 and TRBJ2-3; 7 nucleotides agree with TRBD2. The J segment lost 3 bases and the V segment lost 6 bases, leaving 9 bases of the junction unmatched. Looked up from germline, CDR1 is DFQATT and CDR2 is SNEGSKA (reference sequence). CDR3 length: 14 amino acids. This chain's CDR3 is CSAAGEGKTDTQYF. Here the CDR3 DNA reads TGCAGTGCCGCGGGAGAGGGGAAGACAGATACGCAGTATTTT.

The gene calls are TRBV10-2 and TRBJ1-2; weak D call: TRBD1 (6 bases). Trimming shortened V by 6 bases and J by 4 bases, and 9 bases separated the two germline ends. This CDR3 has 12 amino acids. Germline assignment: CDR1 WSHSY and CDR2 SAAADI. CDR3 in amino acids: CASRGQTYGYTF. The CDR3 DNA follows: TGCGCCAGCAGAGGACAGACCTATGGCTACACCTTC.

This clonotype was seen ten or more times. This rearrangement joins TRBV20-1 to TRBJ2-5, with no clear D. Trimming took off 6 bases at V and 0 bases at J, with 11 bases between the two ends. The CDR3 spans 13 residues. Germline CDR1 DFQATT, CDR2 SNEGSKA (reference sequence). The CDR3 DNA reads TGCAGTGCCCCGTTGGGCAACCAAGAGACCCAGTACTTC. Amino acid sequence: CSAPLGNQETQYF.

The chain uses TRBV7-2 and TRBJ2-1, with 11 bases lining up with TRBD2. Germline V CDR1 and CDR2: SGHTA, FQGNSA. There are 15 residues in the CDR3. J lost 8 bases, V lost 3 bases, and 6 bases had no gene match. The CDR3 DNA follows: TGTGCCAGCAGCTTGTTAGCGGGGGGGTGGTATGAGCAGTTCTTC. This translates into CASSLLAGGWYEQFF.

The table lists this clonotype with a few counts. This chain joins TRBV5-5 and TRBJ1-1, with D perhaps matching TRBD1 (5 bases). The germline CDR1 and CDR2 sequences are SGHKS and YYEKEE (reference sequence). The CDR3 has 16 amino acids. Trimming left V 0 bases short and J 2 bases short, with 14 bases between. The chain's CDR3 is CASSLALQGVNTEAFF. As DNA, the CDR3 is TGTGCCAGCAGCTTGGCCCTCCAGGGAGTAAACACTGAAGCTTTCTTT.

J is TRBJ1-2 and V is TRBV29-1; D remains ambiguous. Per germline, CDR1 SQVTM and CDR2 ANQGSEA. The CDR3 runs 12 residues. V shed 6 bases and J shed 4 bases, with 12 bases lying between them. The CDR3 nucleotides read TGCAGCGTGGGATCAGAGACCTATGGCTACACCTTC. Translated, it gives CSVGSETYGYTF.

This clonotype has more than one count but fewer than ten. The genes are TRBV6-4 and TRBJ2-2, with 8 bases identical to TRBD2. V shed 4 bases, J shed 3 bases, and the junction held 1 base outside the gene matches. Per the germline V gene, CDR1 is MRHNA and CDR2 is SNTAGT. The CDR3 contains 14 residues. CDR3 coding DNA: TGTGCCAGCAGTGTTAGCGGGGACACCGGGGAGCTGTTTTTT. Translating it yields CASSVSGDTGELFF.

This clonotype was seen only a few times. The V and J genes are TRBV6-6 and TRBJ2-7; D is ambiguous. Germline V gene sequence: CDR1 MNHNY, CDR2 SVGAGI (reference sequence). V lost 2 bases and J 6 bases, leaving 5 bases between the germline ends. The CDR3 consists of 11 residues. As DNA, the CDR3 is TGTGCCAGCAGTTACGCCGGCGAGCAGTACTTC. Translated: CASSYAGEQYF.

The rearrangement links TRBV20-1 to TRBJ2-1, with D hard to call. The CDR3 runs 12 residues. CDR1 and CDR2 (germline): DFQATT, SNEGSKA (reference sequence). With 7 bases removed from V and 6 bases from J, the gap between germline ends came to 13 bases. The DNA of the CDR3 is TGCAGTGTTCTGCCTGGCACCAATGAGCAGTTCTTC. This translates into CSVLPGTNEQFF.